The 18 T cell receptor beta chains presented below share a single source sample, sequenced in a study of blood T cell repertoires in COVID-19. TCRdb's copy holds only in-frame clones and misses some; the assay was immunoSEQ multiplex PCR. The sample lists 130,000 or so clones; 84% were seen once. The sample comprised peripheral blood. These receptors all come from a man aged 60 to 75 with acute or convalescent COVID-19.

V and J are TRBV5-6 and TRBJ1-1, with 9 bases lining up with TRBD1. Germline CDR1 is SGHDT and CDR2 is YYEEEE. The CDR3 covers 13 residues. With V trimmed by 5 bases and J by 10 bases, 9 bases remained unmatched. In nucleotides, the CDR3 is TGTGCCAGCAGGAAAACAGGGGGCGATTCAGCTTTCTTT. Translated, it gives CASRKTGGDSAFF. Drawing the rest from reference TRBV5-6 and TRBJ1-1, the complete variable domain is DAGVTQSPTHLIKTRGQQVTLRCSPKSGHDTVSWYQQALGQGPQFIFQYYEEEERQRGNFPDRFSGHQFPNYSSELNVNALLLGDSALYLCASRKTGGDSAFFGQGTRLTVV.

The chain has TRBV5-4 and TRBJ2-7; 10 positions match TRBD2. V lost 4 bases, J lost 6 bases, and 10 bases stayed unmatched. This CDR3 has 15 residues. Per the germline V gene, CDR1 is SGHNT and CDR2 is YYREEE (reference sequence). The CDR3 DNA follows: TGTGCCAGCAGCGTGGCCCCTAGCGGGAGTGGCGAGCAGTACTTC. This translates into CASSVAPSGSGEQYF.

The chain recombines TRBV29-1 with TRBJ2-7, with 7 bases fitting TRBD1. V was pared by 3 bases and J by 2 bases, with 4 bases of the junction left unmatched. Germline loops: CDR1 SQVTM, CDR2 ANQGSEA. The CDR3 consists of 13 residues. The CDR3 DNA is TGCAGCGTTGAGGGACAGCGTACCTACGAGCAGTACTTC. Its translation: CSVEGQRTYEQYF.

This chain connects TRBV14 to TRBJ2-2, with D possibly matching TRBD1 (6 bases). V was clipped by 0 bases and J by 1 base, with 15 bases between them. Germline V gene lookup returns CDR1 SGHDN and CDR2 FVKESK. The CDR3 runs 18 residues. The CDR3 nucleotides read TGTGCCAGCAGCCAAGACTTCGCCGGGACAAAGAACACCGGGGAGCTGTTTTTT. This codes for CASSQDFAGTKNTGELFF.

Regarding this clone: The same CDR3 is also encoded by other DNA sequences in this sample. The J gene is TRBJ1-5, the V gene TRBV30; D is unclear. Trimming shortened V by 0 bases and J by 5 bases, and 8 bases separated the two germline ends. Germline values: CDR1 GTSNPN, CDR2 SVGIG (reference sequence). There are 13 residues in the CDR3. CDR3 DNA: TGTGCCTGGAGTGTCTCGGGAGATCAGCCCCAGCATTTT. Amino acids: CAWSVSGDQPQHF.

The chain recombines TRBV7-9 with TRBJ2-7; 7 bases align to TRBD1. The length of the CDR3 is 13 residues. V shed 3 bases, J shed 4 bases, and the junction held 3 bases outside the gene matches. Germline CDR1 SEHNR, CDR2 FQNEAQ (reference sequence). Here the CDR3 reads CASSLTGLYEQYF. CDR3 DNA sequence: TGTGCCAGCAGCTTGACAGGGCTGTACGAGCAGTACTTC.

The gene calls are TRBV5-1 and TRBJ1-6; possible D gene TRBD1, 5 bases. The ends were cut back, 4 bases at V and 1 base at J, with 9 bases in the middle. This CDR3 has 15 residues. The germline gives CDR1 SGHRS, CDR2 YFSETQ. CDR3 DNA sequence: TGCGCCAGCAGCCGGGGGGAATCCTATAATTCACCCCTCCACTTT. It is translated as CASSRGESYNSPLHF.

This clone occurred a few times. The chain recombines TRBV14 with TRBJ1-2, with 7 bases identical to TRBD1. V lost 2 bases to trimming and J lost 4 bases; unmatched junction nucleotides: 4. The germline V gene has CDR1 SGHDN and CDR2 FVKESK. The CDR3 consists of 14 residues. The CDR3 nucleotides read TGTGCCAGCAGCCAAACGAGACAGGGCTATGGCTACACCTTC. Residues: CASSQTRQGYGYTF. Drawing the rest from reference TRBV14 and TRBJ1-2, the complete variable domain is EAGVTQFPSHSVIEKGQTVTLRCDPISGHDNLYWYRRVMGKEIKFLLHFVKESKQDESGMPNNRFLAERTGGTYSTLKVQPAELEDSGVYFCASSQTRQGYGYTFGSGTRLTVV.

V gene TRBV6-5 combines with J gene TRBJ2-1, with TRBD2 identical over 8 bases. Germline CDR1 is MNHEY and CDR2 is SVGAGI. V was pared by 2 bases and J by 8 bases, with 2 bases of the junction left unmatched. CDR3 length: 13 amino acids. CDR3 region: CASSYGRGDEQFF. The CDR3 DNA follows: TGTGCCAGCAGTTACGGGCGGGGGGATGAGCAGTTCTTC.

Only a few counts were recorded for this clone. The chain is built from TRBV19 and TRBJ1-1; D may be TRBD1 (6 bases). Germline V gene sequence: CDR1 LNHDA, CDR2 SQIVND (reference sequence). The ends were cut back, 5 bases at V and 2 bases at J, with 9 bases in the middle. The length of the CDR3 is 13 residues. CDR3 DNA: TGTGCCAGTAGTGGTGGGACAAACACTGAAGCTTTCTTT. Encoded protein: CASSGGTNTEAFF. Full variable domain (missing parts from reference TRBV19 and TRBJ1-1): DGGITQSPKYLFRKEGQNVTLSCEQNLNHDAMYWYRQDPGQGLRLIYYSQIVNDFQKGDIAEGYSVSREKKESFPLTVTSAQKNPTAFYLCASSGGTNTEAFFGQGTRLTVV.

The chain carries TRBV11-3 and TRBJ2-1; D remains unclear. In germline, CDR1 is SGHNT, CDR2 YENEEA. This CDR3 spans 11 amino acids. Between the trimmed V and J ends, which lost 1 base and 9 bases, there was a span of 4 bases. CDR3 nucleotide sequence: TGTGCCAGCAGCTTAGCGGTTGAGCAGTTCTTC. Its translation: CASSLAVEQFF. The full variable domain, rest sourced from reference TRBV11-3 and TRBJ2-1, is EAGVVQSPRYKIIEKKQPVAFWCNPISGHNTLYWYLQNLGQGPELLIRYENEEAVDDSQLPKDRFSAERLKGVDSTLKIQPAELGDSAVYLCASSLAVEQFFGPGTRLTVL.

The chain links TRBV3-1 (or the pseudogene TRBV3-2) to TRBJ1-6, with a weak D call TRBD1 (6 bases). The CDR3 runs 17 residues. Between the trimmed V and J ends, which lost 0 bases and 6 bases, there was a span of 15 bases. The V gene's germline CDR1 is LGHDT and CDR2 YNNKEL (reference sequence). CDR3 amino acids: CASSQDRAGELNSPLHF. CDR3 in DNA: TGTGCCAGCAGCCAAGATCGGGCAGGGGAGCTTAATTCACCCCTCCACTTT.

This clone has more than one count but fewer than ten. The chain carries TRBV5-4 and TRBJ1-2; D unclear. Germline V lookup: CDR1 SGHNT, CDR2 YYREEE (reference sequence). The CDR3 runs to 12 residues. The V end was cut by 2 bases, the J end by 8 bases, with 10 bases between. In nucleotides, the CDR3 is TGTGCCAGCAGCTTAGAAGCGAACGGCTACACCTTC. This codes for CASSLEANGYTF.

The chain has TRBV21-1 and TRBJ1-1; the table calls TRBD1, which could not be checked here. TRBV21-1 constitutes a pseudogene. CDR3 size: 17 residues. The CDR3 coding sequence is TGTGCCAGCAGCAAAGTAAAGGCACAGGGGGGGAACACTGAAGCTTTCTTT. This codes for CASSKVKAQGGNTEAFF.

The chain uses TRBV5-1 and TRBJ1-5; a possible D gene is TRBD1 (5 bases). CDR1 is SGHRS, CDR2 YFSETQ, per germline. Deletions cut 4 bases from V and 2 bases from J, with 19 bases between. The CDR3 covers 17 residues. CDR3 sequence reads: CASSPLGGQGGNQPQHF. In DNA, the CDR3 is TGCGCCAGCAGCCCGCTAGGTGGGCAGGGCGGCAATCAGCCCCAGCATTTT.

The rearrangement joins TRBV19 to TRBJ1-4; D is unclear. V lost 1 base, J lost 8 bases, and 11 bases lay in between. This CDR3 comprises 14 residues. Germline V CDR1 and CDR2: LNHDA, SQIVND (reference sequence). The CDR3 here is CASSIGEIGEKLFF. The CDR3 region has the DNA TGTGCCAGTAGTATAGGAGAGATCGGGGAAAAACTGTTTTTT. The entire variable domain, with the rest obtained from reference TRBV19 and TRBJ1-4, is as follows: DGGITQSPKYLFRKEGQNVTLSCEQNLNHDAMYWYRQDPGQGLRLIYYSQIVNDFQKGDIAEGYSVSREKKESFPLTVTSAQKNPTAFYLCASSIGEIGEKLFFGSGTQLSVL.

This rearrangement joins TRBV2 to TRBJ1-2, with 7 nucleotides matching TRBD1. Trimming removed 6 bases from V and 4 bases from J; junction bases left unmatched: 8. Per the germline V gene, CDR1 is SNHLY and CDR2 is FYNNEI. The CDR3 totals 14 residues. Here the CDR3 reads CASSGSGTAYGYTF. The CDR3 DNA reads as TGTGCCAGCAGCGGATCCGGGACAGCCTATGGCTACACCTTC.

The genes are TRBV6-5 and TRBJ2-3, with TRBD2 matching over 7 bases. CDR1 MNHEY and CDR2 SVGAGI come from the germline V gene. The CDR3 has 15 residues. Trimming took 9 bases from V and 2 from J; bases not matched to a gene: 11. The CDR3 sequence: CARGGVAGVTDTQYF. The CDR3 nucleotides are TGTGCCAGGGGAGGAGTCGCGGGGGTCACAGATACGCAGTATTTT.